This T cell receptor (beta chain) was captured in a study of OX40 agonist ivuxolimab in advanced cancers. With respect to the entire study: Ivuxolimab was an agonistic, fully human IgG2 monoclonal antibody directed against OX40 (CD134), a costimulatory receptor. Intravenous ivuxolimab was administered to patients every 2 weeks at six dose levels: 0.01, 0.1, 0.3, 1.5, 3 and 10 mg/kg. Of the approximately 50 dose-escalation patients, hepatocellular carcinoma was present in about 20, melanoma in some 15, renal cell carcinoma in 9 and head and neck cancer in 9. In the dose-escalation cohort, 82.7% of patients were male, and the mean age was approximately 60 years, with a range of roughly 23 to 85. Prior anti-PD-1, anti-PD-L1 or anti-CTLA-4 therapy was permitted, and 40% of dose-escalation patients had received checkpoint inhibitors. Partial responses occurred in three dose-escalation patients: two with cutaneous melanoma and one with hepatocellular carcinoma. The point of sequencing TCRbeta in the periphery was to test whether ivuxolimab changed TCR sequence diversity and drove clonal T-cell expansion. The paper describes the monotherapy dose-escalation part (N of about 47 patients) of the phase I trial of ivuxolimab.

This clone appeared a single time. No cognate antigen has been identified for it. No base quality information exists; no much larger clone differs at one position. CDR1 LNHDA and CDR2 SQIVND were looked up in the germline V gene (reference sequence). There are 16 amino acids in the CDR3, from cysteine to phenylalanine inclusive. The read is trimmed to its CDR3 DNA, 48 bases read in frame from base 1. At the junction V is shortened by 3 bases and J by 1 base, with 15 bases in between. The trial excluded patients who had a history of autoimmune disease or were on systemic immunosuppression. Peripheral blood for TCR sequencing was collected from all dose cohorts at baseline, on cycle 4 day 1, and on cycle 7 day 1. Samples came from an open-label, multicenter, first-in-human phase I dose-escalation trial of ivuxolimab. Adults with locally advanced or metastatic melanoma, renal cell carcinoma, hepatocellular carcinoma or head and neck squamous cell carcinoma were enrolled in the trial. Before TCR sequencing, CD4+ T cells and CD8+ T cells were sorted from peripheral blood as separate populations.

Genomic DNA was extracted from sorted cells for sequencing of the TCRbeta CDR3 region. The immunoSEQ Assay was used for sequencing of TCRbeta CDR3 regions. This is the immuneACCESS table as TCRdb keeps it, with only in-frame sequences that have V and J called. A part of the clones is gone; compared with another copy, unresolved V genes explain less than half, and the rest is unexplained. The sample contains tens of thousands of clones, around 86% of them found a single time. In total, the top ten clones hold approximately 2% of the sample. The research as a whole found: Which antigens the clonally expanded peripheral T cells were specific for was not determined. At doses of 0.1 to 3.0 mg/kg, clonal expansion of both CD4+ and CD8+ blood T cells was observed from baseline to week 6. After ivuxolimab, CD8+ T cells had more expanded clones than CD4+ T cells on average. In the 0.1-3.0 mg/kg groups, partial responders were among the patients with the lowest normalized peripheral clonal expansion, particularly in CD8+ T cells. Low levels of normalized T-cell clonal expansion were also seen in some patients who did not respond.

Recombination connected TRBV19 to TRBJ2-5; no D gene is confidently identified. The receptor comes from an adult with an advanced solid tumor such as melanoma, head and neck, liver or kidney cancer. This material consisted of CD4+ or CD8+ T cells sorted from blood, taken in a trial of the OX40 agonist ivuxolimab. The CDR3 is CASSMSGPLVQETQYF. Here is the DNA: TGTGCCAGTAGTATGTCTGGGCCACTGGTCCAAGAGACCCAGTACTTC. Outside the CDR3, residues come from the reference TRBV19 and TRBJ2-5 proteins, so the full variable domain is: DGGITQSPKYLFRKEGQNVTLSCEQNLNHDAMYWYRQDPGQGLRLIYYSQIVNDFQKGDIAEGYSVSREKKESFPLTVTSAQKNPTAFYLCASSMSGPLVQETQYFGPGTRLLVL.